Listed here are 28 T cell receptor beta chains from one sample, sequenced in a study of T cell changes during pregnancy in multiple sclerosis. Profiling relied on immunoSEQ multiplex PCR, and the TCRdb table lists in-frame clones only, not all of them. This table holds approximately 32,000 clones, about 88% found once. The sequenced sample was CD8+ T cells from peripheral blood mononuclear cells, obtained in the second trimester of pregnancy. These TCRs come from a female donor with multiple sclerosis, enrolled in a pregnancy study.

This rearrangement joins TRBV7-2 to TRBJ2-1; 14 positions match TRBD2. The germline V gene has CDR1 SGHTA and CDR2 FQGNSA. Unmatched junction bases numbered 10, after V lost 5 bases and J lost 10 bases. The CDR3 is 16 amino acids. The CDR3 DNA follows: TGTGCCAGCAGCCTCGGGACTAGCGGGGGTCGGGCGGAGCAGTTCTTC. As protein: CASSLGTSGGRAEQFF.

DNA for the CDR3: TGTGCCAGCAGGCCGATGATCCCCTCAATGAGGGCCAAAAACATTCAGTACTTC. Its translation: CASRPMIPSMRAKNIQYF. J is TRBJ2-4 and V is TRBV6-4; D gene unclear. V gave up 6 bases and J gave up 1 base, with 22 bases separating them. CDR3 size: 18 residues. The V gene's germline CDR1 is MRHNA and CDR2 SNTAGT.

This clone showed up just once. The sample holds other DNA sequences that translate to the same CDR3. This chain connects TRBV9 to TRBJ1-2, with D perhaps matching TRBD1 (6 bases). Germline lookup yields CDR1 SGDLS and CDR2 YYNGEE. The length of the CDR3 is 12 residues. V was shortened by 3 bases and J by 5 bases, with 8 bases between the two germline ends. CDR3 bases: TGTGCCAGCAGCGACAGGGTATATGGCTACACCTTC. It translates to CASSDRVYGYTF.

The CDR3 sequence: CASSVRAGSYNEQFF. The CDR3 DNA follows: TGTGCCAGCAGCGTTCGGGCAGGGTCGTACAATGAGCAGTTCTTC. This chain links TRBV14 with TRBJ2-1; weak D call: TRBD1 (5 bases). Germline assignment: CDR1 SGHDN and CDR2 FVKESK. This CDR3 has 15 amino acids. V lost 5 bases and J 4 bases, leaving 15 bases between the germline ends.

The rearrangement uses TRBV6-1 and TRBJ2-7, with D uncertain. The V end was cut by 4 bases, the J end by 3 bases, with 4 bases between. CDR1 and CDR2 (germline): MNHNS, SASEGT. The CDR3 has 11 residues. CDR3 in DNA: TGTGCCAGCAGTGGCGGCTACGAGCAGTACTTC. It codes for CASSGGYEQYF.

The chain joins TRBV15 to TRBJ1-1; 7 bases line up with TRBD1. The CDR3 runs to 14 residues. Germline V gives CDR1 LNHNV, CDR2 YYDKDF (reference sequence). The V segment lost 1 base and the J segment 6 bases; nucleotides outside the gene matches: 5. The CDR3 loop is CATSRVKGAAEAFF. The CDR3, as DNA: TGTGCCACCAGCAGAGTAAAGGGGGCGGCTGAAGCTTTCTTT.

This CDR3 reads CASSQGPEITEAFF. CDR3 bases: TGTGCCAGCAGCCAAGGACCGGAGATCACTGAAGCTTTCTTT. The chain carries TRBV4-2 and TRBJ1-1; D gene unclear. Germline lookup yields CDR1 LGHNA and CDR2 YNFKEQ. The CDR3 contains 14 residues. With 1 base removed from V and 4 bases from J, the gap between germline ends came to 10 bases.

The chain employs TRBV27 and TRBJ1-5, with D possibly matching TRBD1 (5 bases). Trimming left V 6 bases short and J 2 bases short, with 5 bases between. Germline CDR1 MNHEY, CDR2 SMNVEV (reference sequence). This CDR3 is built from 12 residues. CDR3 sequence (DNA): TGTGCCAGCAGACAGGGCAATCAGCCCCAGCATTTT. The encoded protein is CASRQGNQPQHF.

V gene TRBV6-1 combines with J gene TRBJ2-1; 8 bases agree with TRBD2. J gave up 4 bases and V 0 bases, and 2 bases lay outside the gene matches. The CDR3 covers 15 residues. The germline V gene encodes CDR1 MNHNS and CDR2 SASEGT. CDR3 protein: CASSEASGNYNEQFF. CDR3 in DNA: TGTGCCAGCAGTGAAGCTAGCGGGAATTACAATGAGCAGTTCTTC.

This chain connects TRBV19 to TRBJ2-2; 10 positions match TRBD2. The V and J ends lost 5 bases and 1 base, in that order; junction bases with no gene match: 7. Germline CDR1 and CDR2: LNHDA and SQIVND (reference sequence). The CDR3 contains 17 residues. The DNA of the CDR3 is TGTGCCAGTAGTTTGGGAATAGCGGGAGGGAACACCGGGGAGCTGTTTTTT. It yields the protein CASSLGIAGGNTGELFF. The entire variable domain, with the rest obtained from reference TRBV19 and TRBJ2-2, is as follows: DGGITQSPKYLFRKEGQNVTLSCEQNLNHDAMYWYRQDPGQGLRLIYYSQIVNDFQKGDIAEGYSVSREKKESFPLTVTSAQKNPTAFYLCASSLGIAGGNTGELFFGEGSRLTVL.

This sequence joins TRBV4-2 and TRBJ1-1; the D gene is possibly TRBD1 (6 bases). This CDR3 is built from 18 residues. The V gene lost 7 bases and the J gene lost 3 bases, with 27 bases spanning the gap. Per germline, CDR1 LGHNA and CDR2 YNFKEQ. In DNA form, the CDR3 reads TGTGCCAGCACCACAACGCTAGGGGGAGGGCCCCGTCACACTGAAGCTTTCTTT. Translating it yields CASTTTLGGGPRHTEAFF.

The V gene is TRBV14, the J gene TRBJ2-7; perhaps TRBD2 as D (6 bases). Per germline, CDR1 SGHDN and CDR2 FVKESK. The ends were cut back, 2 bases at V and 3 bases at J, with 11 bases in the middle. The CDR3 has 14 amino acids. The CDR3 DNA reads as TGTGCCAGCAGCCAACGGGGGACCGGCTACGAGCAGTACTTC. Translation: CASSQRGTGYEQYF.

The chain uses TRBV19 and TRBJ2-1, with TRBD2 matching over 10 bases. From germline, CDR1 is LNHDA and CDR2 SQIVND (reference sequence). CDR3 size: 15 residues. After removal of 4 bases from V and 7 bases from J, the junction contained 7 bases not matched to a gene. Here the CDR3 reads CASSTAGGHQNEQFF. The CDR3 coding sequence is TGTGCCAGTAGTACAGCGGGGGGGCACCAGAATGAGCAGTTCTTC.

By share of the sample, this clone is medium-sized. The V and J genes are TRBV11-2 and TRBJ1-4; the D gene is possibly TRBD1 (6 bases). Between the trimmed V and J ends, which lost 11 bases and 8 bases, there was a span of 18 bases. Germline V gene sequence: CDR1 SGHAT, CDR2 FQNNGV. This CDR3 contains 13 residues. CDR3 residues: CAVGGGLGEKLFF. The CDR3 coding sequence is TGTGCCGTCGGCGGGGGCTTGGGCGAAAAACTGTTTTTT.

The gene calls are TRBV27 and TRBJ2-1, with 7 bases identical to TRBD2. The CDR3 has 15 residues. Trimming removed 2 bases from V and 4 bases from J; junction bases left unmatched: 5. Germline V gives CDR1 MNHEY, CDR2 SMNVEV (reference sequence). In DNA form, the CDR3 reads TGTGCCAGCAGTTTAGGGAGCGGGGCTTACAATGAGCAGTTCTTC. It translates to CASSLGSGAYNEQFF.

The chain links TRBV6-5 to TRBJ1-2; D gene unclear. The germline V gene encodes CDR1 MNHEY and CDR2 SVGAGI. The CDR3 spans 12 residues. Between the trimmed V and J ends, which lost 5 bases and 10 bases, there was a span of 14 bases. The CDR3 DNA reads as TGTGCCAGCAGTGAGGATCGGGGTTTCTACACCTTC. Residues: CASSEDRGFYTF.

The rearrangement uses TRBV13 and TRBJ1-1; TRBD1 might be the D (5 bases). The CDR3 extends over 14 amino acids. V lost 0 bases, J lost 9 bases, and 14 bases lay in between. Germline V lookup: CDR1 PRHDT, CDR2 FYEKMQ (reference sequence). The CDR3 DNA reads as TGTGCCAGCAGCTTAGGTCAGGGCCCTAGGAAAGCTTTCTTT. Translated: CASSLGQGPRKAFF.

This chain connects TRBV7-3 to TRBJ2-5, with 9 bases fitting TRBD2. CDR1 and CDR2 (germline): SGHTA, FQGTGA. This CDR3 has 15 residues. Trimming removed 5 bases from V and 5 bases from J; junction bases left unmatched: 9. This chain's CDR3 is CASSQTAGGRETQYF. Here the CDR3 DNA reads TGTGCCAGCAGCCAAACCGCGGGGGGGCGGGAGACCCAGTACTTC.

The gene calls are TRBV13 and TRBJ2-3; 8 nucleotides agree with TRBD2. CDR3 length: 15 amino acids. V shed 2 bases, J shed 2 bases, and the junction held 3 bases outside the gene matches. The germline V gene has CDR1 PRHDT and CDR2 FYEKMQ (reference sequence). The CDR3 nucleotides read TGTGCCAGCAGCTTAACCGGACTAGCCACAGATACGCAGTATTTT. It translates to CASSLTGLATDTQYF.

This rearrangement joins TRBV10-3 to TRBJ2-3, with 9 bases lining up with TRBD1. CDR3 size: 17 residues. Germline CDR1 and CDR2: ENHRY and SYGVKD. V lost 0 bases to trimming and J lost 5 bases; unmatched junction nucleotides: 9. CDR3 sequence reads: CAISESMGQGFGDTQYF. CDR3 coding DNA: TGTGCCATCAGTGAGTCGATGGGACAGGGTTTTGGAGATACGCAGTATTTT.

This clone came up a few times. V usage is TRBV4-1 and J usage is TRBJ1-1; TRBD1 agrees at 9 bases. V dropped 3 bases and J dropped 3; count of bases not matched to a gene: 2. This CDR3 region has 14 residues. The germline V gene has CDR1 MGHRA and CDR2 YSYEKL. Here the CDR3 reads CASSQDRGDTEAFF. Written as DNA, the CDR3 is TGCGCCAGCAGCCAGGACAGGGGAGACACTGAAGCTTTCTTT.

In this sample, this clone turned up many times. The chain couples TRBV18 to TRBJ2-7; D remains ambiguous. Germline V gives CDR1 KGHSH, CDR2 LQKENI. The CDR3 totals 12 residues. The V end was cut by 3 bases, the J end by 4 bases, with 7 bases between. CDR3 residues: CASSPWRYEQYF. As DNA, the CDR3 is TGTGCCAGCTCACCGTGGAGATACGAGCAGTACTTC. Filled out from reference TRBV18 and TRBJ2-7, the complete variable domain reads NAGVMQNPRHLVRRRGQEARLRCSPMKGHSHVYWYRQLPEEGLKFMVYLQKENIIDESGMPKERFSAEFPKEGPSILRIQQVVRGDSAAYFCASSPWRYEQYFGPGTRLTVT.

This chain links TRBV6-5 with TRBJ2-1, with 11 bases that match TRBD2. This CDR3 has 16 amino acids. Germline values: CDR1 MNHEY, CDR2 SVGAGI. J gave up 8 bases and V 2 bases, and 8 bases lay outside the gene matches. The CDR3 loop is CASSYLAGGVGDEQFF. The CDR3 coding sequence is TGTGCCAGCAGTTACCTAGCGGGAGGAGTGGGGGATGAGCAGTTCTTC.

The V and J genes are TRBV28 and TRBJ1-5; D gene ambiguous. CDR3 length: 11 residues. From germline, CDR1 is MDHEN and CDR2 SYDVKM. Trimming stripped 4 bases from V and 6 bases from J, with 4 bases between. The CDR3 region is CASSSSQPQHF. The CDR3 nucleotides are TGTGCCAGCAGTTCTAGTCAGCCCCAGCATTTT.

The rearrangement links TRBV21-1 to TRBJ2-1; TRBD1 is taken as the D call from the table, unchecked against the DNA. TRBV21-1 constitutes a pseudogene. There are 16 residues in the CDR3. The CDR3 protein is CAPFRGPRDRAVPRFF. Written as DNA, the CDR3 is TGTGCTCCCTTTCGGGGTCCCAGGGACAGGGCTGTACCGCGATTCTTC.

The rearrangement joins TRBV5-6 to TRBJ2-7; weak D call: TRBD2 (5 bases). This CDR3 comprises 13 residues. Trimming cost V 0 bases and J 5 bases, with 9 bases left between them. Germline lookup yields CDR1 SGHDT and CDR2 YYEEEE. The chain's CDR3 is CASSLVRGNEQYF. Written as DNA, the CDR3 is TGTGCCAGCAGCTTGGTTCGGGGTAACGAGCAGTACTTC.

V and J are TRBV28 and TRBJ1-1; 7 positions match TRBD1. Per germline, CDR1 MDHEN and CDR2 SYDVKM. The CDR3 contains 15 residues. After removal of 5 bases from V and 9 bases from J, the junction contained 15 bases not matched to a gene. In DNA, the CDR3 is TGTGCCAGCAGTCCCCCGAAGGGGCAGGGGGTAAAAGCTTTCTTT. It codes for CASSPPKGQGVKAFF.

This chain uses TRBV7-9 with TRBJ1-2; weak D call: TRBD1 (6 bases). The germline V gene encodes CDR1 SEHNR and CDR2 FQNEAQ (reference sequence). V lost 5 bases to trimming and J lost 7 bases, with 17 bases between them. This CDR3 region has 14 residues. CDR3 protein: CASSGTGLSFGYTF. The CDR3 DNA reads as TGTGCCAGCAGCGGAACAGGGTTGTCGTTTGGCTACACCTTC. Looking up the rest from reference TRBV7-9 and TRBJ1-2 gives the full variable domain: DTGVSQNPRHKITKRGQNVTFRCDPISEHNRLYWYRQTLGQGPEFLTYFQNEAQLEKSRLLSDRFSAERPKGSFSTLEIQRTEQGDSAMYLCASSGTGLSFGYTFGSGTRLTVV.